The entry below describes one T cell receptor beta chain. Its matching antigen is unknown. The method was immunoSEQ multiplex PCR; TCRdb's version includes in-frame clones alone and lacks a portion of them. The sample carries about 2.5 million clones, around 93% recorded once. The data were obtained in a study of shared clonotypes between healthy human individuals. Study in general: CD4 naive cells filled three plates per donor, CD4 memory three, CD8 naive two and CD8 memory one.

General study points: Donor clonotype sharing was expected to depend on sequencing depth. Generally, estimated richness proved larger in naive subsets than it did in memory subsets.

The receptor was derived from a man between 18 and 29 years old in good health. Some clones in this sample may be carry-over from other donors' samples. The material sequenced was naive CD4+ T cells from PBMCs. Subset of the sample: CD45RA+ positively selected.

The CDR3 here is CASKAGGSYNEQFF. DNA for the CDR3: TGTGCCAGCAAGGCAGGAGGCTCCTACAATGAGCAGTTCTTC. The chain uses TRBV6-5 and TRBJ2-1; possible D gene TRBD2, 5 bases. Trimming cost V 7 bases and J 0 bases, with 10 bases left between them. Germline V gives CDR1 MNHEY, CDR2 SVGAGI. The CDR3 extends over 14 amino acids.